The 24 T cell receptor beta chains below all came from one sample that was sequenced in a study of blood T cell repertoires in COVID-19. Clones were read by immunoSEQ multiplex PCR, and TCRdb kept only the in-frame ones, dropping some. The table has about 180,000 clones, more than 80% seen once; the top ten hold 6.2%. The sequenced sample was PBMCs or T cells enriched from blood (not recorded which). These TCRs come from a man between 40 and 49 years old who had recovered from COVID-19.

The chain carries TRBV6-5 and TRBJ2-5; 8 bases align to TRBD2. V lost 10 bases and J lost 5; bases outside the gene matches: 9. From germline, CDR1 is MNHEY and CDR2 SVGAGI. The CDR3 has 13 residues. CDR3 in amino acids: CATKRGTRETQYF. In nucleotides, the CDR3 is TGTGCCACCAAGCGGGGGACTAGGGAGACCCAGTACTTC.

The chain couples TRBV9 to TRBJ2-1; D not certain. CDR3 size: 13 residues. The germline V and J ends were trimmed by 0 bases and 5 bases, with 6 bases remaining between them. Germline CDR1 reads SGDLS; CDR2 reads YYNGEE. CDR3 sequence: CASSVGSDNEQFF. The DNA of the CDR3 is TGTGCCAGCAGCGTAGGCAGTGACAATGAGCAGTTCTTC.

This clone was counted many times. The rearrangement joins TRBV15 to TRBJ2-7, with 8 bases aligning to TRBD1. Germline trimming cut 0 bases from V and 6 bases from J; bases unmatched to any gene: 10. Germline V gene sequence: CDR1 LNHNV, CDR2 YYDKDF (reference sequence). The CDR3 extends over 16 amino acids. The CDR3 here is CATSRDPVLTGVEQYF. For the CDR3, the DNA is TGTGCCACCAGCAGAGATCCCGTTTTGACAGGGGTCGAGCAGTACTTC.

This chain connects TRBV19 to TRBJ2-3, with D maybe TRBD2 (6 bases). The CDR3 totals 15 residues. The germline CDR1 and CDR2 sequences are LNHDA and SQIVND (reference sequence). With 3 bases removed from V and 5 bases from J, the gap between germline ends came to 15 bases. The CDR3 sequence: CASSIGGVHGDTQYF. The CDR3 DNA follows: TGTGCCAGTAGTATCGGGGGAGTTCATGGAGATACGCAGTATTTT.

The V call is TRBV28, the J call TRBJ2-3; 7 nucleotides match TRBD1. This CDR3 comprises 14 residues. V lost 4 bases and J lost 6; bases outside the gene matches: 7. CDR1 MDHEN and CDR2 SYDVKM come from the germline V gene. CDR3 nucleotide sequence: TGTGCCAGCAGTTGGAACAGGGGTCCCGATACGCAGTATTTT. This codes for CASSWNRGPDTQYF.

V and J are TRBV7-2 and TRBJ2-5; D is perhaps TRBD1 (5 bases). Germline CDR1 is SGHTA and CDR2 is FQGNSA. The germline V and J ends were trimmed by 7 bases and 2 bases, with 20 bases remaining between them. This CDR3 is 16 amino acids long. The CDR3 coding sequence is TGTGCCAGCACCCTATCCGAACCGACAGTGCAAGAGACCCAGTACTTC. Protein sequence: CASTLSEPTVQETQYF.

The genes are TRBV29-1 and TRBJ2-7; 7 bases fit TRBD1. The trim removed 2 bases at V and 4 bases at J, leaving 8 bases unmatched. The CDR3 has 14 residues. Germline CDR1 SQVTM, CDR2 ANQGSEA. In nucleotides, the CDR3 is TGCAGCGTTGAATCGTTGGGACAGACTTACGAGCAGTACTTC. It encodes CSVESLGQTYEQYF.

The chain employs TRBV13 and TRBJ2-1, with TRBD2 identical over 11 bases. V shed 1 base and J 8 bases; nucleotides not matched to a gene: 10. Germline CDR1 reads PRHDT; CDR2 reads FYEKMQ (reference sequence). The CDR3 contains 17 residues. In DNA form, the CDR3 reads TGTGCCAGCAGCTTAGCGGGCTCCTTAGCGGGGGGGCATGAGCAGTTCTTC. Amino acid sequence: CASSLAGSLAGGHEQFF.

V usage is TRBV18 and J usage is TRBJ1-2; 7 bases are a match to TRBD1. V was pared by 3 bases and J by 8 bases, with 9 bases of the junction left unmatched. Germline V gives CDR1 KGHSH, CDR2 LQKENI. The CDR3 consists of 14 residues. Written as DNA, the CDR3 is TGTGCCAGCTCACCGTCGGGGACAGTGGAAGGCTACACCTTC. Translating it yields CASSPSGTVEGYTF.

This sequence joins TRBV28 and TRBJ2-5; D possibly corresponds to TRBD2 (6 bases). CDR3 size: 13 residues. The V and J ends lost 3 bases and 5 bases respectively, with 10 bases between them. Germline lookup yields CDR1 MDHEN and CDR2 SYDVKM. DNA of the CDR3: TGTGCCAGCAGTTTGGGCGCGGGGGAGACCCAGTACTTC. It yields the protein CASSLGAGETQYF.

V is TRBV30 and J is TRBJ1-6; 7 nucleotides line up with TRBD1. The CDR3 has 14 amino acids. The ends lost 7 bases at V and 0 bases at J; junction bases unmatched: 3. The germline CDR1 and CDR2 sequences are GTSNPN and SVGIG (reference sequence). For the CDR3, the DNA is TGTGCCTTGACAGGGAGCTCCTATAATTCACCCCTCCACTTT. It yields the protein CALTGSSYNSPLHF.

The chain uses TRBV14 and TRBJ2-2; D may be TRBD2 (5 bases). Germline V gene data show CDR1 as SGHDN and CDR2 as FVKESK. Trimming took off 4 bases at V and 0 bases at J, with 12 bases between the two ends. This CDR3 spans 16 amino acids. The CDR3 loop reads CASSLAGSANTGELFF. DNA for the CDR3: TGTGCCAGCAGCCTGGCGGGTTCAGCGAACACCGGGGAGCTGTTTTTT.

V is TRBV5-1 and J is TRBJ2-3, with TRBD2 identical over 9 bases. This CDR3 spans 17 amino acids. Germline CDR1 SGHRS, CDR2 YFSETQ. J lost 4 bases, V lost 0 bases, and 9 bases had no gene match. The CDR3 is CASSLAGSGGKPDTQYF. The CDR3 bases are TGCGCCAGCAGCTTGGCGGGAAGCGGGGGGAAGCCAGATACGCAGTATTTT.

The rearrangement joins TRBV28 to TRBJ1-2, with D possibly TRBD1 on 6 matching bases. Germline V gene sequence: CDR1 MDHEN, CDR2 SYDVKM. With 1 base removed from V and 8 bases from J, the gap between germline ends came to 11 bases. The CDR3 contains 13 residues. CDR3 sequence (DNA): TGTGCCAGCAGTTTATCAGGGGCGCGGGGCTACACCTTC. Amino acids: CASSLSGARGYTF.

The rearrangement joins TRBV13 to TRBJ2-1; D possibly corresponds to TRBD2 (5 bases). V dropped 7 bases and J dropped 5 bases, with 12 bases sitting between them. The length of the CDR3 is 13 residues. Germline V gene sequence: CDR1 PRHDT, CDR2 FYEKMQ (reference sequence). CDR3 nucleotides: TGTGCCAGCACACGCTCCGGGGACAATGAGCAGTTCTTC. Its protein is CASTRSGDNEQFF.

The CDR3, as DNA: TGTGCCAGCAGCCAAGTGAGGGCTGGAAACACCATATATTTT. Amino acids: CASSQVRAGNTIYF. This chain uses TRBV14 with TRBJ1-3; D is unresolved. The CDR3 consists of 14 residues. Germline assignment: CDR1 SGHDN and CDR2 FVKESK. V gave up 1 base and J gave up 2 bases, with 6 bases separating them.

This chain connects TRBV9 to TRBJ2-3, with TRBD1 matching 9 bases. V lost 4 bases to trimming and J lost 4 bases; unmatched junction nucleotides: 7. From germline, CDR1 is SGDLS and CDR2 YYNGEE. The CDR3 has 15 residues. CDR3 sequence reads: CASSRTGGFADTQYF. The DNA for the CDR3 is TGTGCCAGCAGCAGAACAGGGGGCTTCGCAGATACGCAGTATTTT.

The chain combines TRBV30 with TRBJ1-1; D may be TRBD1 (5 bases). The V gene's germline CDR1 is GTSNPN and CDR2 SVGIG (reference sequence). The CDR3 totals 15 residues. V shed 2 bases and J shed 3 bases, with 16 bases lying between them. The CDR3 is CAWSRRGGSDTEAFF. DNA for the CDR3: TGTGCCTGGAGTCGCCGGGGGGGGAGCGACACTGAAGCTTTCTTT.

V usage is TRBV4-2 and J usage is TRBJ1-1; TRBD1 matches 12 bases. The CDR3 spans 16 residues. With 3 bases clipped from V and 7 bases from J, the junction kept 9 bases outside the gene matches. Looked up from germline, CDR1 is LGHNA and CDR2 is YNFKEQ. The CDR3 sequence is CASSQGLGQGALEAFF. The DNA of the CDR3 is TGTGCCAGCAGCCAGGGCTTGGGACAGGGGGCTCTTGAAGCTTTCTTT.

The chain couples TRBV11-2 to TRBJ2-7; 7 bases match TRBD2. The ends lost 5 bases at V and 0 bases at J; junction bases unmatched: 7. Germline assignment: CDR1 SGHAT and CDR2 FQNNGV. The CDR3 totals 15 residues. CDR3 sequence reads: CASSLLAGDSYEQYF. CDR3 DNA: TGTGCCAGCAGCCTTCTTGCGGGGGACTCCTACGAGCAGTACTTC. Combining the CDR3 with reference TRBV11-2 and TRBJ2-7 gives the whole variable domain EAGVAQSPRYKIIEKRQSVAFWCNPISGHATLYWYQQILGQGPKLLIQFQNNGVVDDSQLPKDRFSAERLKGVDSTLKIQPAKLEDSAVYLCASSLLAGDSYEQYFGPGTRLTVT.

The chain employs TRBV7-2 and TRBJ2-7, with 8 bases lining up with TRBD2. Germline CDR1 is SGHTA and CDR2 is FQGNSA. The CDR3 runs 17 residues. Unmatched junction bases numbered 11, after V lost 4 bases and J lost 0 bases. The DNA of the CDR3 is TGTGCCAGCAGCTCCCTTGGCCGGGGGGGAAACTCCTACGAGCAGTACTTC. Amino acids: CASSSLGRGGNSYEQYF.

The V gene is TRBV19, the J gene TRBJ1-5; D remains unclear. This CDR3 spans 12 amino acids. Germline V gene lookup returns CDR1 LNHDA and CDR2 SQIVND (reference sequence). V was pared by 7 bases and J by 5 bases, with 9 bases between. CDR3 sequence (DNA): TGTGCCAGTACCCAGGAGGATCAGCCCCAGCATTTT. Amino acids: CASTQEDQPQHF.

This rearrangement joins TRBV29-1 to TRBJ1-2; TRBD1 might be the D (6 bases). The CDR3 covers 15 residues. Trimming removed 6 bases from V and 4 bases from J, with 21 bases in between. Germline loops: CDR1 SQVTM, CDR2 ANQGSEA. CDR3 loop: CSVPSIDRTSYGYTF. The CDR3 coding sequence is TGCAGCGTCCCTAGCATTGACAGGACTAGCTATGGCTACACCTTC.

This chain uses TRBV4-1 with TRBJ2-3; perhaps TRBD2 as D (5 bases). CDR3 length: 15 residues. Germline V lookup: CDR1 MGHRA, CDR2 YSYEKL. Trimming removed 4 bases from V and 4 bases from J, with 15 bases in between. CDR3 in DNA: TGCGCCAGCAGCCCCCCCAGCGGCAGCCCAGATACGCAGTATTTT. It codes for CASSPPSGSPDTQYF.